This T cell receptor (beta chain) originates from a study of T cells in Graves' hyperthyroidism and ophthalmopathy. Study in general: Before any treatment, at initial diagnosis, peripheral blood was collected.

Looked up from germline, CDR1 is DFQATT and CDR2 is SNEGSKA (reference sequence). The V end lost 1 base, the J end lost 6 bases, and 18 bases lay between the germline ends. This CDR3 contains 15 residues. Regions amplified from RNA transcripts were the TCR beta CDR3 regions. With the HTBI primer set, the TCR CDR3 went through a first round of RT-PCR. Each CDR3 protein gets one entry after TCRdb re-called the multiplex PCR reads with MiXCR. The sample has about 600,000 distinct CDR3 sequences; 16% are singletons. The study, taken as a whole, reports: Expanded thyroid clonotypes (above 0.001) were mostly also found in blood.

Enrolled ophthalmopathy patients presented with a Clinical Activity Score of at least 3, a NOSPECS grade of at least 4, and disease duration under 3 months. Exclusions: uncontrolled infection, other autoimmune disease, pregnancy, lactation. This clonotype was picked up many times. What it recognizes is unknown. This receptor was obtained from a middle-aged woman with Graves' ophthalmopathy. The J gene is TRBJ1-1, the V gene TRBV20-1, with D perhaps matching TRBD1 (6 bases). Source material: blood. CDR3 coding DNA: TGCAGTGCTAGAGCCTCGGACAGACTTCGGGCTGAAGCTTTCTTT. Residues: CSARASDRLRAEAFF.